This T cell receptor (beta chain) is drawn from a study of graft-versus-host responses after intestinal transplantation (dated by TCRdb to about 2021). As for the study more broadly: Recipients received multivisceral, liver-intestinal, or isolated intestinal transplants. To identify alloreactive clones, pre-transplant mixed lymphocyte reaction products were sequenced and compared with unstimulated pre-transplant donor and recipient T cells. Every recipient was given anti-thymocyte globulin induction, followed by about three years of maintenance tacrolimus and steroids. Instead of going to the commercial service, samples from a few later patients were sequenced in-house on an Illumina MiSeq and processed with MiXCR. After intestinal transplantation, graft-versus-host and host-versus-graft alloreactive T cell clones in the graft, circulation and bone marrow were tracked using bulk TCR-beta CDR3 sequencing. A peak of at least 4% donor T cells among recipient peripheral blood mononuclear cells was the definition used for donor T cell macrochimerism. Of the 20 to 30 intestinal transplant recipients enrolled in the cohort, one of whom was a retransplant, a few patients without pretransplant specimens were excluded.

General conclusions and limits of the study: GvH clones were detected in recipient bone marrow, and some of these GvH clones were observed earlier in ileal mucosa or blood, consistent with an intestinal mucosal origin. The relatively low number and heterogeneity of intestinal transplant patients limited the conclusions. Patients with donor T cell macrochimerism had high GvH to HvG T cell clonal ratios in their allografts. Early after transplant, peak levels of circulating GvH clones were associated with declines in HvG clones.

Libraries came from the immunoSEQ multiplex PCR assay. High-throughput TCR-beta CDR3 sequencing of genomic DNA from most patients was performed by Adaptive Biotechnologies. Per the original workflow: TCR sequencing data were retrieved from Adaptive's ImmunoSEQ software for 15 to 20 patients, whereas a few other patients were processed with MiXCR and VDJtools. CDR3 nucleotide sequences shared by donor and recipient were removed because the origin of these sequences could not be assigned. At least 2-fold expansion over unstimulated cells and a minimum CFSE-low frequency of 0.002% (template counts) or 0.001% (read counts) were required for clones to be classified as alloreactive. A clone was considered mappable if detected in the sequenced pre-transplant spleen, lymph node, or MLR CFSE-low populations of the donor or recipient. Cumulative frequency of alloreactive clones was calculated as a percentage of all sequences weighted by copy number. TCRdb's version of the immuneACCESS table is confined to in-frame rearrangements and falls short of the full clone set. An unresolved V gene accounts for under half of the shortfall where checked; the remainder is of unknown origin. The D gene and trimming were derived from the DNA, and the V and J assignments and clone size from that table. The sample table holds about 15,000 clones, of which approximately 59% were seen once. In total, the top ten clones hold roughly 13% of the sample.

To isolate intraepithelial and lamina propria lymphocytes from graft specimens, dithiothreitol, EDTA incubations and collagenase D digestion were used. Serial intestinal graft biopsy specimens collected up to 600 days after transplant underwent bulk TCR-beta sequencing. Remarks on this clone: Its antigen is currently not known. No clone much larger than this one lies a single base away; base qualities are absent.

The CDR3 holds 12 amino acids from the cysteine to the phenylalanine. Of all the DNA, just the CDR3 is kept, 36 bases in frame from base 1. CDR1 SGHDT and CDR2 YYEEEE are derived from the germline V gene. The germline V and J ends show losses of 6 bases and 6 bases respectively, and no gene match explains 3 bases of the junction. The chain is made from TRBV5-6 and TRBJ1-2, and 9 junctional nucleotides match TRBD1. The source was ileum tissue, collected 524 days after transplant. This TCR came from a human patient who received an intestinal transplant, so some T cells may come from the graft donor. The bases read TGTGCCAGCACCCGGACAGGGGATGGCTACACCTTC. This is translated as CASTRTGDGYTF.